The present TCR beta chain was sequenced within a study of T cells after yellow fever vaccination. UMIs were added to TCR cDNA along with a universal primer site when it was made by 5'RACE template switching. TCRdb fed the 5' RACE reads into MiXCR, producing one record per CDR3 protein. This sample yields hundreds of thousands of distinct CDR3 sequences, of which 12% are seen a single time; more than 13% belongs to the top ten. Study-level results: Shared CD4/CD8 clonotypes were a small share, likely from convergent recombination. Sorted repertoires could include abundant contaminating clonotypes from bulk cells. After the booster, over 95% of CD4 and more than 85% of CD8 primary-response clones were re-detected.

The V gene end was trimmed by 5 bases and the J gene end by 3 bases; junction bases not matched to a gene: 3. The CDR3 has 13 residues. Germline CDR1 and CDR2: SEHNR and FQNEAQ (reference sequence). In its sample, this clonotype was seen a few times. Its antigen is unknown. The input for sequencing was PBMCs, taken on the day of the yellow fever booster vaccination. The receptor was derived from a man under 40 who received the YFV17D yellow fever vaccine. This rearrangement joins TRBV7-9 to TRBJ2-7; TRBD1 matches 8 bases. The CDR3 sequence is CASSGDRLYEQYF. CDR3 nucleotide sequence: TGTGCCAGCAGCGGGGACAGGCTCTACGAGCAGTACTTC.